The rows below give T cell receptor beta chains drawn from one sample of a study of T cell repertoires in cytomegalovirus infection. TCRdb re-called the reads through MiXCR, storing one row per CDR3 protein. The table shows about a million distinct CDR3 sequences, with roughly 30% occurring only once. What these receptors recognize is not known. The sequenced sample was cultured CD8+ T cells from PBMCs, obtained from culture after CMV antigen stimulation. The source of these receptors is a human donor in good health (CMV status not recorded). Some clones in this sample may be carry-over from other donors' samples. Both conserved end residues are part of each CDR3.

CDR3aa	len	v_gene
CASSPWTDGVYNEQFF	16	TRBV7-6
CASSRRWGPGANVLTF	16	TRBV7-3
CASSSGLHGELFF	13	TRBV7-2
CASSQTSYNSPLHF	14	TRBV7-3
CASSQQGWANVLTF	14	TRBV7-2
CASSQAGGGAIGELFF	16	TRBV4-1
CASSPRPLADTQYF	14	TRBV7-2
CASSLAGTRGADTQYF	16	TRBV12-3/TRBV12-4
CASSLTSPAYNEQFF	15	TRBV7-2
CSASRAGGRNEQFF	14	TRBV20-1